There are a few counts of the clone carrying this T cell receptor (beta chain). TCRdb analysed the 5' RACE reads with MiXCR anew, one entry per CDR3 protein. The sample holds hundreds of thousands of distinct CDR3 sequences, approximately 16% seen once. With 3 bases removed from V and 0 bases from J, the gap between germline ends came to 13 bases. This CDR3 has 16 residues. From germline, CDR1 is SGHNT and CDR2 YYREEE (reference sequence). This specimen belongs to a study of T cells after yellow fever vaccination. Turning to the study itself: The SMART-Seq v4 Ultra Low Input method served to prepare the low-cell-number fractions.

The genes are TRBV5-4 and TRBJ2-4; D possibly uses TRBD1 or TRBD2 (5 bases each). The receptor was isolated from a man between 18 and 29 years old who received the YFV17D yellow fever vaccine. The sequencing here drew on PBMCs, taken 4 to 5 days after the first yellow fever vaccination. The DNA of the CDR3 is TGTGCCAGCAGCTCCAGGGAGCCCCTAGCCAAAAACATTCAGTACTTC. This sequence encodes CASSSREPLAKNIQYF.